Listed below are T cell receptor beta chains from one sample, sequenced in a study of molecular identifiers for immune sequencing clone quantification. TCRdb re-called the PCR reads with MiXCR, one entry per CDR3 protein. The sample shows around 320,000 distinct CDR3 sequences, over 20% of them seen only once. The sequenced material came from naive CD8+ T cells from blood, with Jurkat cell RNA spiked in. Receptors were obtained from a human donor in good health. Some libraries in this study had Jurkat cell RNA spiked in. CDR3s include the opening cysteine and the closing phenylalanine or tryptophan. Fields, in order: D gene, clone size, V gene, J gene, CDR3 protein, CDR3 DNA. A D gene is named only where the DNA matches it firmly. The size entry is marked missing in some rows and otherwise reads once, few, many or a size class.

d_call: NA
clone_size: once
v_call: TRBV20-1
j_call: TRBJ1-4
cdr3_aa: CSARTATNEKLSF
cdr3_nt: TGCAGTGCTAGGACAGCAACTAATGAAAAACTGTCTTTT

d_call: NA
clone_size: NA
v_call: TRBV7-9
j_call: TRBJ2-3
cdr3_aa: CTSSIADTTGTQYF
cdr3_nt: TGTACCAGCAGCATAGCGGATACCACAGGTACGCAGTATTTT

d_call: NA
clone_size: many
v_call: TRBV28
j_call: TRBJ2-4
cdr3_aa: CASSYRTIAKNIQYF
cdr3_nt: TGTGCCAGCAGTTACAGGACTATAGCCAAAAACATTCAGTACTTC

d_call: NA
clone_size: many
v_call: TRBV6-5
j_call: TRBJ2-3
cdr3_aa: CASSTYSADTQYF
cdr3_nt: TGTGCCAGCAGTACCTATAGCGCAGATACGCAGTATTTT

d_call: TRBD1
clone_size: many
v_call: TRBV5-1
j_call: TRBJ1-2
cdr3_aa: CASSSHGQGPYGYTF
cdr3_nt: TGCGCCAGCAGCTCACACGGACAGGGGCCCTATGGCTACACCTTC

d_call: NA
clone_size: few
v_call: TRBV6-2/TRBV6-3
j_call: TRBJ2-3
cdr3_aa: CASSYGMADTQYF
cdr3_nt: TGTGCCAGCAGTTATGGGATGGCAGATACGCAGTATTTT

d_call: NA
clone_size: NA
v_call: TRBV3-1
j_call: TRBJ1-5
cdr3_aa: CASSQDRMGNQPQHF
cdr3_nt: TGTGCCAGCAGCCAAGATCGGATGGGTAATCAGCCCCAGCATTTT

d_call: NA
clone_size: NA
v_call: TRBV28
j_call: TRBJ1-1
cdr3_aa: CASGWARGALNTEAFF
cdr3_nt: TGTGCCAGCGGTTGGGCGCGGGGGGCCCTGAACACTGAAGCTTTCTTT

d_call: NA
clone_size: NA
v_call: TRBV2
j_call: TRBJ2-3
cdr3_aa: CASSVGVGLTDMQYF
cdr3_nt: TGTGCCAGCAGTGTCGGAGTTGGGTTAACAGATATGCAGTATTTT

d_call: NA
clone_size: NA
v_call: TRBV7-9
j_call: TRBJ2-7
cdr3_aa: CASSPIKGEQYF
cdr3_nt: TGTGCCAGCAGCCCAATAAAAGGCGAGCAGTACTTC

d_call: NA
clone_size: many
v_call: TRBV7-9
j_call: TRBJ2-5
cdr3_aa: CASSSIGRKYYQETQYF
cdr3_nt: TGTGCCAGCAGCTCTATCGGACGGAAATATTACCAAGAGACCCAGTACTTC

d_call: NA
clone_size: many
v_call: TRBV5-1
j_call: TRBJ1-1
cdr3_aa: CASSLDRDDTEAFF
cdr3_nt: TGCGCCAGCAGCTTGGACAGGGACGACACTGAAGCTTTCTTT

d_call: NA
clone_size: many
v_call: TRBV14
j_call: TRBJ1-6
cdr3_aa: CASSQVQGMPLHF
cdr3_nt: TGTGCCAGCAGCCAAGTTCAGGGCATGCCCCTCCACTTT

d_call: TRBD2
clone_size: NA
v_call: TRBV25-1
j_call: TRBJ2-1
cdr3_aa: CASSDLAGVYNEQFF
cdr3_nt: TGTGCCAGCAGTGACCTAGCGGGAGTTTACAATGAGCAGTTCTTC

d_call: TRBD2
clone_size: many
v_call: TRBV9
j_call: TRBJ2-5
cdr3_aa: CASSVGLAGAETQYF
cdr3_nt: TGTGCCAGCAGCGTAGGACTAGCGGGGGCGGAGACCCAGTACTTC

d_call: NA
clone_size: many
v_call: TRBV6-5
j_call: TRBJ2-2
cdr3_aa: CASSMSTPTGELFF
cdr3_nt: TGTGCCAGCAGTATGTCGACACCCACCGGGGAGCTGTTTTTT

d_call: NA
clone_size: many
v_call: TRBV7-2
j_call: TRBJ1-1
cdr3_aa: CASSLEGNGKTEAFF
cdr3_nt: TGTGCCAGCAGCTTAGAGGGAAATGGGAAGACTGAAGCTTTCTTT

d_call: TRBD2
clone_size: NA
v_call: TRBV20-1
j_call: TRBJ2-7
cdr3_aa: CSASYTPTSGSIGEQYF
cdr3_nt: TGCAGTGCTAGCTATACCCCAACTAGCGGGAGTATTGGCGAGCAGTACTTC

d_call: NA
clone_size: few
v_call: TRBV6-5
j_call: TRBJ1-6
cdr3_aa: CASSYSSGDLSSPLHF
cdr3_nt: TGTGCCAGCAGTTACTCTTCGGGGGATTTGAGCTCACCCCTCCACTTT

d_call: TRBD2
clone_size: many
v_call: TRBV4-1
j_call: TRBJ2-3
cdr3_aa: CASSQDGAGGDTQYF
cdr3_nt: TGCGCCAGCAGCCAAGATGGTGCGGGGGGAGATACGCAGTATTTT

d_call: NA
clone_size: many
v_call: TRBV29-1
j_call: TRBJ2-3
cdr3_aa: CSVVGGDEQVTDTQYF
cdr3_nt: TGCAGCGTTGTAGGGGGGGACGAGCAAGTAACAGATACGCAGTATTTT

d_call: NA
clone_size: NA
v_call: TRBV15
j_call: TRBJ2-2
cdr3_aa: CATGAGNTGELFF
cdr3_nt: TGTGCCACCGGGGCGGGGAACACCGGGGAGCTGTTTTTT

d_call: NA
clone_size: many
v_call: TRBV19
j_call: TRBJ2-3
cdr3_aa: CASSRLADTQYF
cdr3_nt: TGTGCCAGTAGTCGATTAGCAGATACGCAGTATTTT

d_call: NA
clone_size: NA
v_call: TRBV18
j_call: TRBJ2-4
cdr3_aa: CASSQAAKNIQYF
cdr3_nt: TGTGCCAGCTCACAAGCGGCCAAAAACATTCAGTACTTC

d_call: TRBD2
clone_size: few
v_call: TRBV27
j_call: TRBJ2-2
cdr3_aa: CASSNLGLAGGPAGELFF
cdr3_nt: TGTGCCAGCAGTAACCTCGGACTAGCGGGGGGGCCGGCGGGGGAGCTGTTTTTT

d_call: TRBD1
clone_size: many
v_call: TRBV7-6
j_call: TRBJ2-2
cdr3_aa: CASSQRTGGSMPTGELFF
cdr3_nt: TGTGCCAGCAGCCAGCGGACAGGGGGCTCTATGCCCACCGGGGAGCTGTTTTTT

d_call: TRBD2
clone_size: NA
v_call: TRBV24-1
j_call: TRBJ2-1
cdr3_aa: CATTRTSGSNEQFF
cdr3_nt: TGTGCCACCACCCGGACTAGCGGGAGTAATGAGCAGTTCTTC

d_call: NA
clone_size: few
v_call: TRBV6-6
j_call: TRBJ1-1
cdr3_aa: CASSRLPGANTEAFF
cdr3_nt: TGTGCCAGCAGTCGCCTCCCCGGGGCGAACACTGAAGCTTTCTTT

d_call: TRBD2
clone_size: NA
v_call: TRBV6-5
j_call: TRBJ2-5
cdr3_aa: CASSQRGGRAVETQYF
cdr3_nt: TGTGCCAGCAGTCAGAGGGGCGGGAGGGCCGTAGAGACCCAGTACTTC

d_call: TRBD1
clone_size: few
v_call: TRBV7-3
j_call: TRBJ2-3
cdr3_aa: CASSPGLGTGITDTQYF
cdr3_nt: TGTGCCAGCAGCCCCGGATTGGGGACAGGGATCACAGATACGCAGTATTTT

d_call: TRBD2
clone_size: few
v_call: TRBV5-4
j_call: TRBJ2-5
cdr3_aa: CASSAGTRGIETQYF
cdr3_nt: TGTGCCAGCAGCGCTGGGACTAGAGGAATAGAGACCCAGTACTTC

d_call: NA
clone_size: few
v_call: TRBV30
j_call: TRBJ2-7
cdr3_aa: CAWSQVGGRYEYEQYF
cdr3_nt: TGTGCCTGGAGTCAGGTTGGAGGGAGATACGAGTACGAGCAGTACTTC

d_call: NA
clone_size: few
v_call: TRBV12-3/TRBV12-4
j_call: TRBJ2-3
cdr3_aa: CASSFGLNTDTQYF
cdr3_nt: TGTGCCAGCAGTTTCGGACTGAACACAGATACGCAGTATTTT

d_call: TRBD2
clone_size: many
v_call: TRBV7-6
j_call: TRBJ2-7
cdr3_aa: CASRPGLAGIYEQYF
cdr3_nt: TGTGCCAGCAGGCCCGGACTAGCGGGGATATACGAGCAGTACTTC

d_call: NA
clone_size: many
v_call: TRBV4-1
j_call: TRBJ2-7
cdr3_aa: CASSQGPGGSYEQYF
cdr3_nt: TGCGCCAGCAGCCAAGGCCCAGGTGGCTCCTACGAGCAGTACTTC